This paragraph reports one T cell receptor beta chain. Source study methods: Quantification of nucleated cells was approximated via reference gene primer amplification. The data were produced by immunoSEQ multiplex PCR, yet TCRdb's version contains in-frame clones alone and is incomplete. That table is the source of V, J and clone size, and D and trimming were worked out from the DNA. The data show 200,000 or so clones, roughly 81% seen once. The data were taken from a study of blood T cell repertoires in COVID-19. Study in general: The study drew acute and convalescent COVID-19 samples from the United States, Italy and Spain. From T cells, B-cell-depleted T cells, or PBMCs came the material, which was cDNA or gDNA.

Trimming removed 1 base at V and 0 bases at J, with 10 bases between. Germline CDR1 reads LGHDT; CDR2 reads YNNKEL (reference sequence). The CDR3 extends over 15 amino acids. One Seattle source followed patients from active infection through their disease course. The sequence was obtained from a woman older than 75 with COVID-19, enrolled during active disease. This chain uses TRBV3-1 (or the pseudogene TRBV3-2) with TRBJ2-7; D gene uncertain. The sequencing sample was made of peripheral blood. The CDR3 sequence is CASSQVFLSSYEQYF. The DNA for the CDR3 is TGTGCCAGCAGCCAAGTTTTCCTTAGCTCCTACGAGCAGTACTTC.